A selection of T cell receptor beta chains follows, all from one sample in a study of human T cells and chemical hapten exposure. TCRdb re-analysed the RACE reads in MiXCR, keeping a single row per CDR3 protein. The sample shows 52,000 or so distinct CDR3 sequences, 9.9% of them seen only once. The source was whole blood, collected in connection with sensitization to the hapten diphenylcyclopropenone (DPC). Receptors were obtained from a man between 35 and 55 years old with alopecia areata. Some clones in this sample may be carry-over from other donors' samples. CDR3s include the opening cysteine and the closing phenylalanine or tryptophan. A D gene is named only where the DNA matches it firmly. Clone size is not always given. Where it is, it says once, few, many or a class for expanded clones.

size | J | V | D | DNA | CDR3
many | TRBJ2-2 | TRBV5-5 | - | TGTGCCAGCAGCTTGGCCCCTCCCCCCACCGGGGAGCTGTTTTTT | CASSLAPPPTGELFF
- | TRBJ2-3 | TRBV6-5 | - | TGTGCCAGCAGTTATATGACTACGCAGTATTTT | CASSYMTTQYF
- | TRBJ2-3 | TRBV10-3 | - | TGTGCCGCCCAGGGAGCGGGAGATACGCAGTATTTT | CAAQGAGDTQYF
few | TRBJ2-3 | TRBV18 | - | TGTGCCAGCTCACGGGGGGCCGGCACAGATACGCAGTATTTT | CASSRGAGTDTQYF
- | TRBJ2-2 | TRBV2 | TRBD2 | TGTGCCAGCAGTCTTCTGACTAGCGGGATGAACACCGGGGAGCTGTTTTTT | CASSLLTSGMNTGELFF
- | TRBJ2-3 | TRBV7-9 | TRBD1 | TGTGCCAGCAGTCCGAGAAGGGGGCGAACAGATACGCAGTATTTT | CASSPRRGRTDTQYF
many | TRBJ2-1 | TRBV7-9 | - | TGTGCCAGCAGCGACACGGCATCTACCGTCTCCTACAATGAGCAGTTCTTC | CASSDTASTVSYNEQFF
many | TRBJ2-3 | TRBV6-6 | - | TGTGCCAGCAGTTCCTCCCGAGATACGCAGTATTTT | CASSSSRDTQYF
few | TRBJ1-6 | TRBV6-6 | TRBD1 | TGTGCCAGCAGTATTCCGGGACAGGGGAATTCACCCCTCCACTTT | CASSIPGQGNSPLHF
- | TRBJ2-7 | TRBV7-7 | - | TGTGCCAGCAGCCGGAGGGACAAGGGCGCCTACGAGCAGTACTTC | CASSRRDKGAYEQYF
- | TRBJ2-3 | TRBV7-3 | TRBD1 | TGTGCCAGCAGCGGGACAGGGGGATTGTCGGATACGCAGTATTTT | CASSGTGGLSDTQYF
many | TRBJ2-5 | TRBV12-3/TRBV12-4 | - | TGTGCCAGCAGTTTCAGGGGAACCCTTGAGACCCAGTACTTC | CASSFRGTLETQYF
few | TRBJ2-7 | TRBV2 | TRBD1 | TGTGCCAGCACCCACCGGACAGGGCTTCGCGAGCAGTACTTC | CASTHRTGLREQYF
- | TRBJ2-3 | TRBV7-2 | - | TGTGCCAGTTCAATGGCGGGAGATACGCAGTATTTT | CASSMAGDTQYF
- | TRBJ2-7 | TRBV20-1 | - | TGCAGTGCTAGAGATAAGGCCTACGAGCAGTACTTC | CSARDKAYEQYF
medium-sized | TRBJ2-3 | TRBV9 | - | TGTGCCAGCAGCGTAGAAGCTGATACGCAGTATTTT | CASSVEADTQYF
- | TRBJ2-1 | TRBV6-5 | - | TGTGCCAGCAGTGCCGGACGTGAGCAGTTCTTC | CASSAGREQFF
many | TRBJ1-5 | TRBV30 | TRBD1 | TGTGCCTGGACCTCGACAGGGCTCAATCAGCCCCAGCATTTT | CAWTSTGLNQPQHF
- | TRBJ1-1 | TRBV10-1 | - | TGCGCCAGCAAGAAGGGCGTGAACACTGAAGCTTTCTTT | CASKKGVNTEAFF
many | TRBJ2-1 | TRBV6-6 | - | TGTGCCAGCAGGTGGGACCCCGGGGTTTACAATGAGCAGTTCTTC | CASRWDPGVYNEQFF
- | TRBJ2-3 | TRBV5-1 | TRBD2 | TGCGCCAGCAGCCCTTCCCGGGAGGGGGCAGATACGCAGTATTTT | CASSPSREGADTQYF
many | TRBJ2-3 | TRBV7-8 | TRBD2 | TGTGCCAGCAGCTTAGCGATAGACCCGGGACTAGCGGGACCAAGTCCCCCGGATACGCAGTATTTT | CASSLAIDPGLAGPSPPDTQYF
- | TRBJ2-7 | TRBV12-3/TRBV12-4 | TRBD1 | TGTGCCAGCAGCTCGACCGGACAGGGGTCCTACGAGCAGTACTTC | CASSSTGQGSYEQYF
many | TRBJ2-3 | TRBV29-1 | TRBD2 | TGCAGCGTTTCCTTTACTAGCGGGAGTCAACAGGGTACGCAGTATTTT | CSVSFTSGSQQGTQYF
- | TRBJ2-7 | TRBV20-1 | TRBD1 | TGCAGTGCTGTTAGGACAGGGAGGAACTACGAGCAGTACTTC | CSAVRTGRNYEQYF
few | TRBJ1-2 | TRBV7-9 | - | TGTGCCAGCAGCCGTGGGGGTGCAATTTATGGCTACACCTTC | CASSRGGAIYGYTF
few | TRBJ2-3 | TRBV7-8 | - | TGTGCCAGCAGCTACCCCCGGCGTTTGGGGAGAGGTGCGTCAGATACGCAGTATTTT | CASSYPRRLGRGASDTQYF
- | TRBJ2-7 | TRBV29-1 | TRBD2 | TGCAGCGTAAAGGGACTAGCGGGAGGGACAGGCTACGAGCAGTACTTC | CSVKGLAGGTGYEQYF
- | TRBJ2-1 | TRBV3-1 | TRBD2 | TGTGCCAGCAGCCTGGGAGTGGGAGGGCGAGGTGAGCAGTTCTTC | CASSLGVGGRGEQFF
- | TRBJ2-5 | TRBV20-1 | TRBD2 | TGCAGTGCTAGAGCGGGGGGAGAGACCCAGTACTTC | CSARAGGETQYF
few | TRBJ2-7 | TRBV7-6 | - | TGTGCCAGCAGCTTAGTCCCCGGGGCGGGGAACGAGCAGTACTTC | CASSLVPGAGNEQYF
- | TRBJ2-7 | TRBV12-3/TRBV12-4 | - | TGTGCCAGCAGGTCCATAGGCCACGAGCAGTACTTC | CASRSIGHEQYF
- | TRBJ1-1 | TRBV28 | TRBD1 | TGTGCCAGCGCAGGGGGAACACTGACGGCTTTCTTT | CASAGGTLTAFF
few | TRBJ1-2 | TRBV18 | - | TGTGCCAGCTCACCAGAGGGGGATGGCTACACCTTC | CASSPEGDGYTF
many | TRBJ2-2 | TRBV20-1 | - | TGCAGTGCTAGAGATGCAGGTAGCGGAACTTACACCGGGGAGCTGTTTTTT | CSARDAGSGTYTGELFF
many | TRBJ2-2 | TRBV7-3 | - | TGTGCCAGCAGCCAAATTGTGGGCACCGGGGAGCTGTTTTTT | CASSQIVGTGELFF
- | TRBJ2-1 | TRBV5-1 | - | TGCGCCAGCAGTAGCCCCGGACAGTTCTACAATGAGCAGTTCTTC | CASSSPGQFYNEQFF
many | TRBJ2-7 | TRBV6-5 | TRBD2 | TGTGCCAGCAGTGCGCAGACTAGCGGGAGTTCATACGAGCAGTACTTC | CASSAQTSGSSYEQYF
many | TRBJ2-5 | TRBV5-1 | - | TGCGCCAGCAGACAAGACATTCAAGAGACCCAGTACTTC | CASRQDIQETQYF
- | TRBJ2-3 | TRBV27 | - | TGTGCCAGCAGAGCTCAGGCGGGACAGCCGAAAACAGATACGCAGTATTTT | CASRAQAGQPKTDTQYF
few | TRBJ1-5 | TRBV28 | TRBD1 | TGTGCCAGCAGTCTCTGGGGACAGGGGGCTACTAGCAATCAGCCCCAGCATTTT | CASSLWGQGATSNQPQHF
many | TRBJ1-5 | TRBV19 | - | TGTGCCAGTAACCAGGCCCCCAATCAGCCCCAGCATTTT | CASNQAPNQPQHF